The following is a TCR beta chain sequence with its context. Clinical history as reported by participants underpinned cohort assignment. These data belong to a study of blood T cell repertoires in COVID-19. Clones were sequenced by immunoSEQ multiplex PCR, and TCRdb holds only the in-frame ones, with some missing. The sample has 250,000 to 350,000 clones, 75% to 90% seen once. This receptor was identified in a woman in her 30s who had recovered from COVID-19. The sequencing input was PBMCs or T cells enriched from blood (not recorded which).

The CDR3 bases are TGTGCCAGCTCACCGGGGACTAGCGGGAGTGGGACAGATACGCAGTATTTT. It translates to CASSPGTSGSGTDTQYF. This chain joins TRBV18 and TRBJ2-3; the match to TRBD2 covers 14 bases. This CDR3 is 17 amino acids long. Germline V gives CDR1 KGHSH, CDR2 LQKENI. With V trimmed by 3 bases and J by 3 bases, 5 bases remained unmatched.